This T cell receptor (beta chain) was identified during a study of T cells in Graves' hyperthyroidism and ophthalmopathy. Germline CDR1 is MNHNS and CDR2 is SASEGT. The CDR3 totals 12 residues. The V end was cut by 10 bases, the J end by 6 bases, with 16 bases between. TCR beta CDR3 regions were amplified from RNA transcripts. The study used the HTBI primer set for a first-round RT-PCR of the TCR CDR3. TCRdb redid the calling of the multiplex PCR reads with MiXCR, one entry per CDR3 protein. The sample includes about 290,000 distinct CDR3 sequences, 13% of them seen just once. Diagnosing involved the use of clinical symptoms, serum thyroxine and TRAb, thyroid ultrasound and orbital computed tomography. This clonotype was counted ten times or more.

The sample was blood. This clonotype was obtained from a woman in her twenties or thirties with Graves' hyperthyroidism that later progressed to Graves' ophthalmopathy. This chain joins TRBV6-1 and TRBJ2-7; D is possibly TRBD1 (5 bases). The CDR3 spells CATRTPLSEQYF. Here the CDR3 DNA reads TGTGCCACCCGGACACCCCTTTCCGAGCAGTACTTC.